What follows are 13 T cell receptor beta chains derived from one specimen sequenced in a study of blood T cell dynamics during melanoma immunotherapy. Time point given: week 3, after first cycle of checkpoint inhibitor. Measured with immunoSEQ multiplex PCR; TCRdb has only the in-frame clones, and not every one. This repertoire shows about 15,000 clones, 80% to 95% found once; its top ten account for 0.7% to 0.95%. The specimen was blood, collected from a patient treated with checkpoint blockade. All receptors come from a human donor with melanoma.

The chain has TRBV5-4 and TRBJ1-1; D uncertain. V was clipped by 5 bases and J by 0 bases, with 2 bases between them. The germline gives CDR1 SGHNT, CDR2 YYREEE (reference sequence). There are 11 residues in the CDR3. The CDR3 loop is CASSLNTEAFF. The CDR3 DNA follows: TGTGCCAGCAGTTTGAACACTGAAGCTTTCTTT.

V is TRBV18 and J is TRBJ2-3; tentatively, D is TRBD2 (5 bases). Trimming pared 3 bases from V and 0 bases from J, leaving 13 bases between. The CDR3 contains 16 residues. Germline V gene lookup returns CDR1 KGHSH and CDR2 LQKENI. Here the CDR3 reads CASSPRLASSTDTQYF. In DNA, the CDR3 is TGTGCCAGCTCACCGAGGCTAGCCTCTAGCACAGATACGCAGTATTTT.

The chain has TRBV11-3 and TRBJ2-5; D gene unclear. This CDR3 has 17 amino acids. Trimming removed 4 bases from V and 4 bases from J, with 22 bases in between. Germline V gene sequence: CDR1 SGHNT, CDR2 YENEEA. CDR3 DNA sequence: TGTGCCAGCAGCTCTAGATCCTCGGCGGTCTTGGGAGAGACCCAGTACTTC. Protein: CASSSRSSAVLGETQYF. The full variable domain, rest sourced from reference TRBV11-3 and TRBJ2-5, is EAGVVQSPRYKIIEKKQPVAFWCNPISGHNTLYWYLQNLGQGPELLIRYENEEAVDDSQLPKDRFSAERLKGVDSTLKIQPAELGDSAVYLCASSSRSSAVLGETQYFGPGTRLLVL.

A remark on this clone: The same CDR3 arises from other DNA sequences in this sample as well. In DNA form, the CDR3 reads TGTGCCAGCAGCTTTGGAGAGACCCAGTACTTC. Amino acid sequence: CASSFGETQYF. The V call is TRBV7-9, the J call TRBJ2-5; D is unclear. Germline V CDR1 and CDR2: SEHNR, FQNEAQ (reference sequence). The CDR3 extends over 11 amino acids. Trimming shortened V by 3 bases and J by 4 bases, and 3 bases separated the two germline ends.

This chain uses TRBV5-1 with TRBJ2-5; D gene unclear. This CDR3 has 15 residues. The V end was cut by 0 bases, the J end by 2 bases, with 11 bases between. Germline CDR1 and CDR2: SGHRS and YFSETQ. CDR3 in DNA: TGCGCCAGCAGCTTGGCGTTCGGTCAGCAAGAGACCCAGTACTTC. It translates to CASSLAFGQQETQYF.

This chain joins TRBV6-1 and TRBJ2-5; 7 bases match TRBD1. V lost 1 base, J lost 2 bases, and 1 base stayed unmatched. The CDR3 loop spans 14 amino acids. Per germline, CDR1 MNHNS and CDR2 SASEGT. Written as DNA, the CDR3 is TGTGCCAGCAGTGAAGGGACAGGACAAGAGACCCAGTACTTC. Its translation: CASSEGTGQETQYF.

The CDR3 reads CASSWDRNTEAFF. For the CDR3, the DNA is TGTGCCAGCAGCTGGGACAGGAACACTGAAGCTTTCTTT. V usage is TRBV11-2 and J usage is TRBJ1-1; 7 bases fit TRBD1. The germline CDR1 and CDR2 sequences are SGHAT and FQNNGV. V was pared by 4 bases and J by 1 base, with 0 bases of the junction left unmatched. The CDR3 loop spans 13 amino acids.

The chain has TRBV28 and TRBJ2-7, with TRBD1 identical over 7 bases. The CDR3 consists of 13 residues. Germline values: CDR1 MDHEN, CDR2 SYDVKM. After removal of 7 bases from V and 0 bases from J, the junction contained 3 bases not matched to a gene. CDR3 in DNA: TGTGCCAGCACCGGACAGGTCTCCTACGAGCAGTACTTC. Its protein product is CASTGQVSYEQYF.

V and J are TRBV27 and TRBJ2-1, with 13 bases identical to TRBD2. J lost 7 bases, V lost 5 bases, and 14 bases had no gene match. The CDR3 has 18 amino acids. Germline values: CDR1 MNHEY, CDR2 SMNVEV (reference sequence). Here the CDR3 DNA reads TGTGCCAGCAGTCTCATCGGCACTAGCGGGGGGGCACGGAATGAGCAGTTCTTC. Translated, it gives CASSLIGTSGGARNEQFF.

The genes are TRBV18 and TRBJ2-2, with 9 positions matching TRBD2. The CDR3 loop spans 15 amino acids. Trimming at V came to 8 bases and at J to 2 bases, leaving 6 bases not matched to a gene. Germline CDR1 is KGHSH and CDR2 is LQKENI. This CDR3 is CASHPTSGNTGELFF. The CDR3 bases are TGTGCCAGCCACCCGACTAGCGGTAACACCGGGGAGCTGTTTTTT.

The chain combines TRBV18 with TRBJ1-3; unclear D gene. Germline CDR1 is KGHSH and CDR2 is LQKENI. The CDR3 runs 14 residues. The V end was cut by 3 bases, the J end by 4 bases, with 10 bases between. The CDR3 loop reads CASSPDPDGNTIYF. The CDR3 DNA reads as TGTGCCAGCTCACCGGACCCGGACGGAAACACCATATATTTT.

V gene TRBV4-1 combines with J gene TRBJ1-3; no clear D. The V gene's germline CDR1 is MGHRA and CDR2 YSYEKL. The CDR3 contains 17 residues. With 0 bases removed from V and 0 bases from J, the gap between germline ends came to 12 bases. CDR3 sequence: CASSQEGWAASGNTIYF. The CDR3 DNA is TGCGCCAGCAGCCAAGAGGGTTGGGCAGCCTCTGGAAACACCATATATTTT.

This clone came up a few times. The chain is built from TRBV28 and TRBJ2-2; tentatively, D is TRBD1 or TRBD2 (5 bases each). Germline V gene lookup returns CDR1 MDHEN and CDR2 SYDVKM. The ends were cut back, 6 bases at V and 0 bases at J, with 11 bases in the middle. This CDR3 comprises 15 residues. CDR3 amino acids: CASRTGPANTGELFF. Here the CDR3 DNA reads TGTGCCAGCAGAACGGGACCAGCGAACACCGGGGAGCTGTTTTTT.